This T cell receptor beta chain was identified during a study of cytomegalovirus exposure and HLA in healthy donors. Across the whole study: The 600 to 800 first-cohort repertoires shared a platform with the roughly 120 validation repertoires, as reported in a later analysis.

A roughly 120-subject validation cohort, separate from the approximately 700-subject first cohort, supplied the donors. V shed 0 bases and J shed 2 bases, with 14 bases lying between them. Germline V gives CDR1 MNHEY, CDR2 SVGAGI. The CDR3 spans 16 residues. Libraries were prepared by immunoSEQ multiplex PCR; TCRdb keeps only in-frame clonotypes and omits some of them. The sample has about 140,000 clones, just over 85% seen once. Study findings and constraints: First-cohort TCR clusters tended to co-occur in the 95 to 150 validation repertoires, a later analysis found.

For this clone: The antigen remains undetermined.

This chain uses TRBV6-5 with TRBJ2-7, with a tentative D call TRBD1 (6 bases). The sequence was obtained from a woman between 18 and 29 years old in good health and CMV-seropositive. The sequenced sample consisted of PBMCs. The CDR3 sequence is CASSYSGQAFTYEQYF. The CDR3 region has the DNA TGTGCCAGCAGTTACTCGGGACAAGCATTCACCTACGAGCAGTACTTC.